Shown below are 20 T cell receptor beta chains from a single sample sequenced in a study of T cell responses to AZD1222 COVID-19 vaccine. Clones were read by immunoSEQ multiplex PCR, and TCRdb kept only the in-frame ones, dropping some. Altogether under 150,000 clones are present, 88% being singletons, with the ten largest covering about 17%. The sample was peripheral blood, taken on day 0 of MenACWY control vaccination. These receptors were taken from an adult in good health.

In DNA, the CDR3 is TGTGCCAGCAGGAACGACAGGCGCCCCTACGAGCAGTACTTC. Translating gives CASRNDRRPYEQYF. The V call is TRBV6-5, the J call TRBJ2-7; D perhaps matches TRBD1 (6 bases). The CDR3 has 14 residues. Trimming left V 6 bases short and J 2 bases short, with 14 bases between. Germline values: CDR1 MNHEY, CDR2 SVGAGI.

The chain joins TRBV7-9 to TRBJ1-6; D not resolved. The germline V gene has CDR1 SEHNR and CDR2 FQNEAQ (reference sequence). CDR3 size: 12 residues. With 2 bases removed from V and 12 bases from J, the gap between germline ends came to 8 bases. The CDR3: CASSLYWGPLHF. The CDR3 DNA reads TGTGCCAGCAGCTTATATTGGGGACCCCTCCACTTT.

This clone has only a few counts. CDR3 coding DNA: TGTGCCAGCAGCTTCCAGGATAATTCACCCCTCCACTTT. It is translated as CASSFQDNSPLHF. J is TRBJ1-6 and V is TRBV7-9, with D unclear. This CDR3 spans 13 amino acids. Germline V gene lookup returns CDR1 SEHNR and CDR2 FQNEAQ (reference sequence). V was cut by 3 bases and J by 5 bases, with 5 bases left in between.

For the CDR3, the DNA is TGTGCCAGCAGCCAAAGAGGAAGGGAGACGCACGGGGCCAACGTCCTGACTTTC. Its protein product is CASSQRGRETHGANVLTF. The chain combines TRBV3-1 (or the pseudogene TRBV3-2) with TRBJ2-6; D is perhaps TRBD2 (5 bases). The CDR3 totals 18 residues. Germline CDR1 LGHDT, CDR2 YNNKEL (reference sequence). V lost 2 bases, J lost 4 bases, and 18 bases lay in between.

The gene calls are TRBV5-6 and TRBJ1-3; a weak D match, TRBD1 (6 bases). Germline-derived CDR1 and CDR2 are SGHDT and YYEEEE. Trimming took off 1 base at V and 0 bases at J, with 11 bases between the two ends. CDR3 length: 16 amino acids. CDR3 loop: CASSLWQGISGNTIYF. The CDR3 region has the DNA TGTGCCAGCAGCTTGTGGCAGGGGATCTCTGGAAACACCATATATTTT. Full variable domain (missing parts from reference TRBV5-6 and TRBJ1-3): DAGVTQSPTHLIKTRGQQVTLRCSPKSGHDTVSWYQQALGQGPQFIFQYYEEEERQRGNFPDRFSGHQFPNYSSELNVNALLLGDSALYLCASSLWQGISGNTIYFGEGSWLTVV.

V is TRBV27 and J is TRBJ2-1, with 14 bases aligning to TRBD2. The germline V gene has CDR1 MNHEY and CDR2 SMNVEV (reference sequence). This CDR3 is built from 17 residues. J gave up 8 bases and V 2 bases, and 8 bases lay outside the gene matches. The CDR3 DNA is TGTGCCAGCAGTTTAATGAGGACTAGCGGGAGGAAGGATGAGCAGTTCTTC. Encoded protein: CASSLMRTSGRKDEQFF.

This sequence joins TRBV4-1 and TRBJ2-7, with 10 nucleotides matching TRBD2. The CDR3 spans 15 residues. Germline V CDR1 and CDR2: MGHRA, YSYEKL. The trim removed 4 bases at V and 2 bases at J, leaving 5 bases unmatched. The CDR3 loop reads CASSLGLADTYEQYF. For the CDR3, the DNA is TGCGCCAGCAGCCTCGGACTAGCGGACACCTACGAGCAGTACTTC.

This clone has a single count. This chain joins TRBV28 and TRBJ1-6; D may be TRBD1 (5 bases). This CDR3 has 15 amino acids. Per the germline V gene, CDR1 is MDHEN and CDR2 is SYDVKM. Deletions cut 5 bases from V and 9 bases from J, with 17 bases between. The CDR3 sequence is CASSGGMSLGSPLHF. CDR3 nucleotide sequence: TGTGCCAGCAGTGGGGGGATGTCCTTGGGTTCACCCCTCCACTTT.

The chain uses TRBV14 and TRBJ1-5, with unresolved D. CDR3 length equals 12 residues. Germline lookup yields CDR1 SGHDN and CDR2 FVKESK. V lost 4 bases, J lost 6 bases, and 7 bases lay in between. In DNA form, the CDR3 reads TGTGCCAGCAGCCTCGGGCCTCAGCCCCAGCATTTT. Translation: CASSLGPQPQHF.

The chain is built from TRBV7-2 and TRBJ2-3; possibly TRBD1 or TRBD2 for D (5 bases each). The CDR3 contains 14 residues. Germline V gene data show CDR1 as SGHTA and CDR2 as FQGNSA. V gave up 0 bases and J gave up 1 base, with 5 bases separating them. The CDR3 is CASSLAGGTDTQYF. The DNA for the CDR3 is TGTGCCAGCAGCTTAGCGGGGGGCACAGATACGCAGTATTTT.

The V gene is TRBV9, the J gene TRBJ2-7; a possible D gene is TRBD1 (5 bases). The CDR3 has 14 amino acids. V was cut by 3 bases and J by 2 bases, with 12 bases left in between. Germline V gene sequence: CDR1 SGDLS, CDR2 YYNGEE. Here the CDR3 reads CASSEGEGAYEQYF. DNA of the CDR3: TGTGCCAGCAGCGAGGGTGAAGGGGCCTACGAGCAGTACTTC.

The chain couples TRBV27 to TRBJ2-2, with D perhaps TRBD1 or TRBD2 (5 bases each). Per germline, CDR1 MNHEY and CDR2 SMNVEV (reference sequence). Between the trimmed V and J ends, which lost 3 bases and 3 bases, there was a span of 11 bases. The CDR3 has 15 residues. CDR3 sequence (DNA): TGTGCCAGCAGTTTCTCGGGGACCCACACCGGGGAGCTGTTTTTT. Translating gives CASSFSGTHTGELFF.

The rearrangement uses TRBV4-1 and TRBJ2-7, with a weak D call TRBD2 (5 bases). The CDR3 totals 14 residues. Deletions cut 1 base from V and 3 bases from J, with 10 bases between. Germline CDR1 is MGHRA and CDR2 is YSYEKL. CDR3 sequence: CASSQARSGYEQYF. The CDR3 DNA is TGCGCCAGCAGCCAAGCGAGAAGCGGCTACGAGCAGTACTTC.

The gene calls are TRBV2 and TRBJ1-3, with D perhaps TRBD1 (5 bases). The CDR3 spans 16 residues. Germline values: CDR1 SNHLY, CDR2 FYNNEI. Trimming took 3 bases from V and 0 from J, leaving 12 bases between them. CDR3 nucleotides: TGTGCCAGCAGTGATTCCGGGACTTTCTCTGGAAACACCATATATTTT. Translation: CASSDSGTFSGNTIYF. Drawing the rest from reference TRBV2 and TRBJ1-3, the complete variable domain is EPEVTQTPSHQVTQMGQEVILRCVPISNHLYFYWYRQILGQKVEFLVSFYNNEISEKSEIFDDQFSVERPDGSNFTLKIRSTKLEDSAMYFCASSDSGTFSGNTIYFGEGSWLTVV.

The V gene is TRBV11-2, the J gene TRBJ2-3; 9 bases map to TRBD2. This CDR3 spans 14 amino acids. V lost 3 bases, J lost 7 bases, and 5 bases stayed unmatched. The germline V gene has CDR1 SGHAT and CDR2 FQNNGV. The CDR3 region is CASSFLLAGNTQYF. CDR3 coding DNA: TGTGCCAGCAGCTTTTTACTAGCGGGCAATACGCAGTATTTT. The full variable domain, completed using reference TRBV11-2 and TRBJ2-3, is EAGVAQSPRYKIIEKRQSVAFWCNPISGHATLYWYQQILGQGPKLLIQFQNNGVVDDSQLPKDRFSAERLKGVDSTLKIQPAKLEDSAVYLCASSFLLAGNTQYFGPGTRLTVL.

The chain combines TRBV7-9 with TRBJ2-7; 7 nucleotides line up with TRBD2. CDR1 and CDR2 from the germline V gene are SEHNR and FQNEAQ (reference sequence). J lost 4 bases, V lost 4 bases, and 1 base had no gene match. This CDR3 has 12 amino acids. The CDR3 protein is CASSSSGYEQYF. CDR3 sequence (DNA): TGTGCCAGCAGCTCTAGCGGATACGAGCAGTACTTC. The variable domain in full, with the rest retrieved from reference TRBV7-9 and TRBJ2-7, is DTGVSQNPRHKITKRGQNVTFRCDPISEHNRLYWYRQTLGQGPEFLTYFQNEAQLEKSRLLSDRFSAERPKGSFSTLEIQRTEQGDSAMYLCASSSSGYEQYFGPGTRLTVT.

The chain joins TRBV12-3 or TRBV12-4 to TRBJ1-1, with D perhaps TRBD1 (6 bases). The CDR3 spans 13 residues. V lost 6 bases, J lost 3 bases, and 11 bases lay in between. The DNA of the CDR3 is TGTGCCAGCAGAGTCCAGGGGTACACTGAAGCTTTCTTT. This encodes CASRVQGYTEAFF.

The gene calls are TRBV7-9 and TRBJ2-4, with TRBD2 matching 12 bases. Germline V CDR1 and CDR2: SEHNR, FQNEAQ (reference sequence). V lost 5 bases, J lost 0 bases, and 5 bases stayed unmatched. The CDR3 loop spans 17 amino acids. CDR3 amino acids: CASSNELAGGAKNIQYF. DNA for the CDR3: TGTGCCAGCAGCAATGAACTAGCGGGGGGAGCCAAAAACATTCAGTACTTC.

This clone turned up a few times. The chain uses TRBV3-1 (or the pseudogene TRBV3-2) and TRBJ2-7, with 12 bases aligning to TRBD1. Germline-derived CDR1 and CDR2 are LGHDT and YNNKEL (reference sequence). V shed 6 bases and J 7 bases; nucleotides not matched to a gene: 10. The CDR3 totals 15 residues. The CDR3 coding sequence is TGTGCCAGCAGTGAACCGGGACAGGGGGCTCGGGAGCAGTACTTC. It codes for CASSEPGQGAREQYF.

The chain carries TRBV5-1 and TRBJ1-1, with D maybe TRBD1 (6 bases). The CDR3 consists of 17 residues. V lost 4 bases and J lost 2, with 21 bases in between. CDR1 SGHRS and CDR2 YFSETQ come from the germline V gene. In DNA form, the CDR3 reads TGCGCCAGCAGCACCAACGCGTGGGGGGCCAGTAACACTGAAGCTTTCTTT. As protein: CASSTNAWGASNTEAFF.